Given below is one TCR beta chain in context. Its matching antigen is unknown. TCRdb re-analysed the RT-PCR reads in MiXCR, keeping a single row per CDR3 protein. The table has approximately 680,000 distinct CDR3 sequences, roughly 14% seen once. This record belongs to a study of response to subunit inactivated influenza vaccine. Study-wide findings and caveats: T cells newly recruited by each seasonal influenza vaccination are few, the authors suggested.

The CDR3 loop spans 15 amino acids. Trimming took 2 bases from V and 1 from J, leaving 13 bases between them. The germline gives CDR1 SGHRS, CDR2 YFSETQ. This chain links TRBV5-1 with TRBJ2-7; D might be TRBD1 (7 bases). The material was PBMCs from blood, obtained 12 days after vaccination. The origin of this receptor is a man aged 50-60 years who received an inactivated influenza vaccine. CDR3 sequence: CASSFQGGKSYEQYF. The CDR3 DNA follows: TGCGCCAGCAGCTTTCAGGGGGGCAAGTCCTACGAGCAGTACTTC.